Shown below are 5 T cell receptor beta chains from a single sample sequenced in a study of molecular identifiers for immune sequencing clone quantification. TCRdb analysed the PCR reads with MiXCR anew, one entry per CDR3 protein. Here the sample spans over 550,000 distinct CDR3 sequences, approximately 24% being singletons. The sample taken for sequencing was naive CD8+ T cells from blood, with Jurkat cell RNA spiked in. Subset here: FACS-sorted CD8+CD4-CCR7+CD45RA+ naive T cells. These receptors were obtained from a human donor in good health. Some libraries in this study had Jurkat cell RNA spiked in.

This clonotype was seen many times. This chain uses TRBV5-4 with TRBJ2-7; maybe TRBD2 (5 bases). Germline-derived CDR1 and CDR2 are SGHNT and YYREEE (reference sequence). The CDR3 consists of 13 residues. Trimming took 2 bases from V and 7 from J, leaving 13 bases between them. The CDR3 loop is CASSFNTGEEQYF. CDR3 DNA: TGTGCCAGCAGCTTTAATACCGGGGAAGAGCAGTACTTC.

Comments on this clonotype: One end of the junction does not line up with germline, which may come from a read error. The chain employs TRBV7-2 and TRBJ1-6, with TRBD1 identical over 10 bases. This CDR3 spans 23 amino acids. Germline V gene sequence: CDR1 SGHTA, CDR2 FQGNSA. The CDR3 is CASSSHKGDRGIFRTDDNSPLPF. CDR3 DNA sequence: TGTGCCAGCAGCTCACACAAGGGGGACAGGGGAATCTTTAGGACAGACGATAACTCACCCCTCCCCTTT.

The chain recombines TRBV27 with TRBJ2-6; 7 bases map to TRBD1. The CDR3 sequence is 19 residues long. V was pared by 0 bases and J by 0 bases, with 8 bases of the junction left unmatched. Per germline, CDR1 MNHEY and CDR2 SMNVEV (reference sequence). The CDR3, as DNA: TGTGCCAGCAGTTTATCGATTGGACAGGCAATCTCTGGGGCCAACGTCCTGACTTTC. Its translation: CASSLSIGQAISGANVLTF. The variable domain in full, with the rest retrieved from reference TRBV27 and TRBJ2-6, is EAQVTQNPRYLITVTGKKLTVTCSQNMNHEYMSWYRQDPGLGLRQIYYSMNVEVTDKGDVPEGYKVSRKEKRNFPLILESPSPNQTSLYFCASSLSIGQAISGANVLTFGAGSRLTVL.

This sequence joins TRBV4-1 and TRBJ2-1; TRBD2 agrees at 10 bases. The CDR3 spans 15 residues. CDR1 is MGHRA, CDR2 YSYEKL, per germline. Trimming cost V 2 bases and J 7 bases; bases outside gene matches: 5. The DNA of the CDR3 is TGCGCCAGCAGCCAAAGAGCGGGGGGGCCGAATGAGCAGTTCTTC. It translates to CASSQRAGGPNEQFF.

A few counts support this clonotype. The chain has TRBV7-9 and TRBJ2-5; D unresolved. V was pared by 0 bases and J by 5 bases, with 10 bases between. CDR1 and CDR2 from the germline V gene are SEHNR and FQNEAQ (reference sequence). This CDR3 region has 14 residues. The CDR3 sequence is CASSLAIRSETQYF. CDR3 bases: TGTGCCAGCAGCTTAGCGATTAGGTCGGAGACCCAGTACTTC.